This T cell receptor beta chain is drawn from a study of blood T cell repertoires in COVID-19. Participants were aged 18 to 89 years, lived in some 23 US areas, and enrolled virtually. The table came from immunoSEQ multiplex PCR; TCRdb's copy has only in-frame clones and leaves some out. The sample carries 200,000 to 250,000 clones, over 65% recorded once. V shed 2 bases, J shed 6 bases, and the junction held 4 bases outside the gene matches. CDR1 is MDHEN and CDR2 is SYDVKM in the germline V gene. CDR3 length: 14 amino acids. The sequenced material came from PBMCs or T cells enriched from blood (not recorded which). This TCR came from a woman aged 60-70 years who had recovered from COVID-19. This rearrangement joins TRBV28 to TRBJ1-5; TRBD1 aligns across 7 bases. The CDR3 DNA follows: TGTGCCAGCAGTTTAGACAGGGACGCTCAGCCCCAGCATTTT. It encodes CASSLDRDAQPQHF.